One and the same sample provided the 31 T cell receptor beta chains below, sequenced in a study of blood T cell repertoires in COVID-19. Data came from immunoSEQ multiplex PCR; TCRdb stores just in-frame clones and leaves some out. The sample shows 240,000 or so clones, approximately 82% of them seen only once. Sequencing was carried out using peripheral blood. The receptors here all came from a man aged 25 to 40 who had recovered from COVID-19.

CDR3 sequence: CASSLQYTGHYGYTF. The CDR3, as DNA: TGTGCCAGCAGCCTACAATATACAGGCCACTATGGCTACACCTTC. The chain recombines TRBV5-5 with TRBJ1-2, with a tentative D call TRBD1 (5 bases). Germline V gene sequence: CDR1 SGHKS, CDR2 YYEKEE (reference sequence). The germline V and J ends were trimmed by 4 bases and 3 bases, with 16 bases remaining between them. The CDR3 contains 15 residues.

The CDR3 coding sequence is TGTGCCATCAGTGAGGGGGCTACGAACACTGAAGCTTTCTTT. Translation gives CAISEGATNTEAFF. The chain combines TRBV10-3 with TRBJ1-1, with D possibly being TRBD1 (5 bases). V lost 2 bases and J lost 1, with 8 bases in between. The CDR3 runs 14 residues. Per the germline V gene, CDR1 is ENHRY and CDR2 is SYGVKD.

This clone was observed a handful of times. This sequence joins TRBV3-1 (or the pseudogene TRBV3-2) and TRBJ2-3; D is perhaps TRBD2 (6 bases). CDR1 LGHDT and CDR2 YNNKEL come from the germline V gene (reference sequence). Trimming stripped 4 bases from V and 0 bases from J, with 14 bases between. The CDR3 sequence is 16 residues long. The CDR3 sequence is CASSLDGTASTDTQYF. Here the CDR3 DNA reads TGTGCCAGCAGCCTAGACGGGACTGCAAGCACAGATACGCAGTATTTT.

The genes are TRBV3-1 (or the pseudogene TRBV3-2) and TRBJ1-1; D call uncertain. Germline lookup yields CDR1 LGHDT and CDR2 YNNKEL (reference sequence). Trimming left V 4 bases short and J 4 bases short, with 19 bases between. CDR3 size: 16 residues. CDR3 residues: CASSPLGNPEGTEAFF. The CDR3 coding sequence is TGTGCCAGCAGCCCACTGGGCAATCCCGAAGGCACTGAAGCTTTCTTT.

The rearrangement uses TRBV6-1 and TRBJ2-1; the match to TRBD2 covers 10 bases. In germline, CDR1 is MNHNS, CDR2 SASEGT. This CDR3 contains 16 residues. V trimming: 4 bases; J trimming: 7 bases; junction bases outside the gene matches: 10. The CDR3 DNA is TGTGCCAGCAGTGCTCAAGCCAGGACTAGCGGTAATGAGCAGTTCTTC. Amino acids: CASSAQARTSGNEQFF.

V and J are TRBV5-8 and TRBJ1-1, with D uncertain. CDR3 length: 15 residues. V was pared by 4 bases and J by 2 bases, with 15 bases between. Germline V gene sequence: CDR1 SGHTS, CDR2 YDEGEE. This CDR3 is CASSHRVIANTEAFF. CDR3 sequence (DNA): TGTGCCAGCAGCCACCGGGTTATCGCCAACACTGAAGCTTTCTTT.

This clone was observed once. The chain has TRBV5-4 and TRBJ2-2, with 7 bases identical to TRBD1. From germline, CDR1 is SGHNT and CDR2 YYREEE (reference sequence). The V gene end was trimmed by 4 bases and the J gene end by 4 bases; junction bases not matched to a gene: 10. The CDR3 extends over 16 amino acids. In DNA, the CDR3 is TGTGCCAGCAGCCCGAAGACAGGGAAGGTCACCGGGGAGCTGTTTTTT. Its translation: CASSPKTGKVTGELFF.

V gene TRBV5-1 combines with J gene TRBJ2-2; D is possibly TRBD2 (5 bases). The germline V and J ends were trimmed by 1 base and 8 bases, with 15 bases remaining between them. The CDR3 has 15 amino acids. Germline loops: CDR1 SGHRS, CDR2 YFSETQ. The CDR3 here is CASSLPGGGLGELFF. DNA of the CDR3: TGCGCCAGCAGCTTGCCAGGAGGAGGTCTAGGGGAGCTGTTTTTT.

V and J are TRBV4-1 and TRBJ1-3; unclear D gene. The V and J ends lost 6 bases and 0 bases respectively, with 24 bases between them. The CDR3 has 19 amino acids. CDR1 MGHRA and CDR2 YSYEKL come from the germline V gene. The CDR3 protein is CASSQMHLVGGPSGNTIYF. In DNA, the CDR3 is TGCGCCAGCAGTCAGATGCATTTGGTAGGCGGCCCCTCTGGAAACACCATATATTTT.

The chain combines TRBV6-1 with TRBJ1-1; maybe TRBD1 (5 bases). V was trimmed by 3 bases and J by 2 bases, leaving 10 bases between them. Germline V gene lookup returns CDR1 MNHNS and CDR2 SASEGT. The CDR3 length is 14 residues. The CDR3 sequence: CASSDAGTNTEAFF. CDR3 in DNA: TGTGCCAGCAGTGACGCAGGGACTAACACTGAAGCTTTCTTT.

The CDR3 region has the DNA TGTGCCAGCACTAGGACAGGGGCTGGGGCCAACGTCCTGACTTTC. Protein product: CASTRTGAGANVLTF. The V gene is TRBV19, the J gene TRBJ2-6, with 9 bases matching TRBD1. Germline V gives CDR1 LNHDA, CDR2 SQIVND (reference sequence). This CDR3 is built from 15 residues. V trimming: 9 bases; J trimming: 2 bases; junction bases outside the gene matches: 5.

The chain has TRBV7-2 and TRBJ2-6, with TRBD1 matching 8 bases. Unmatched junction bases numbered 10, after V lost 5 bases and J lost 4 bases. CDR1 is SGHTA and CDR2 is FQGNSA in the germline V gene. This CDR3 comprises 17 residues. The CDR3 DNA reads TGTGCCAGCAGCCAGGGACAGGCGGGCTCCGGGGCCAACGTCCTGACTTTC. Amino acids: CASSQGQAGSGANVLTF.

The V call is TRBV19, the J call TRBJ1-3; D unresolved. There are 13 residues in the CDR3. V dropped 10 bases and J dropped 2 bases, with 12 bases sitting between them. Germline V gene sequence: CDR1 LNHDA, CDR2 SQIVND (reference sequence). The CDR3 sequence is CATQLRAGNTIYF. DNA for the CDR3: TGTGCCACCCAACTGAGGGCTGGAAACACCATATATTTT.

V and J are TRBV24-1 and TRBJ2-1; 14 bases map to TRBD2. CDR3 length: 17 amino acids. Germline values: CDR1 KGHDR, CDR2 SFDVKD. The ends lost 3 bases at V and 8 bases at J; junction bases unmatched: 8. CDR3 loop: CATSDVTSGGAIHEQFF. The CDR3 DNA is TGTGCCACCAGTGATGTGACTAGCGGGGGGGCCATCCATGAGCAGTTCTTC.

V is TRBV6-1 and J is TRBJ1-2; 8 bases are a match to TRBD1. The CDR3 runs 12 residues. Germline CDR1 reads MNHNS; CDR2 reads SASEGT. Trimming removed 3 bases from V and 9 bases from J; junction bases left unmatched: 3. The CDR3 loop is CASSERTGRYTF. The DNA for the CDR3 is TGTGCCAGCAGTGAGAGGACAGGGCGCTACACCTTC.

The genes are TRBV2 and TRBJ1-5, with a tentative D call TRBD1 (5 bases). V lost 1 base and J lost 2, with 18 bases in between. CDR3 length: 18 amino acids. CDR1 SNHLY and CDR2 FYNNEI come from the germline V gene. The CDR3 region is CASSEGRQGLVGNQPQHF. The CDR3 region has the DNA TGTGCCAGCAGTGAAGGGCGGCAGGGCCTGGTGGGCAATCAGCCCCAGCATTTT.

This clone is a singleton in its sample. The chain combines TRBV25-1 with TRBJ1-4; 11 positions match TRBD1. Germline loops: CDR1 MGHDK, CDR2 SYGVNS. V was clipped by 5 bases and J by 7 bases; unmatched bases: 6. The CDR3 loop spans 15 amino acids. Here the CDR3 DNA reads TGTGCCAGCAGTCCCGGACAGGGGGCGGGTGAAAAACTGTTTTTT. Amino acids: CASSPGQGAGEKLFF.

CDR3 sequence (DNA): TGTGCCAGCAGCTCCGGGACAGGGAGAGGCTACACCTTC. Encoded protein: CASSSGTGRGYTF. V gene TRBV7-2 combines with J gene TRBJ1-2; 9 nucleotides match TRBD1. The J segment lost 8 bases and the V segment lost 4 bases, leaving 5 bases of the junction unmatched. Germline CDR1 SGHTA, CDR2 FQGNSA. The CDR3 consists of 13 residues.

Here the CDR3 DNA reads TGTGCCAGCAGCCAAGCGTCGGCGGGGAGAAACATTCAGTACTTC. Residues: CASSQASAGRNIQYF. J is TRBJ2-4 and V is TRBV3-1 (or the pseudogene TRBV3-2); D perhaps matches TRBD2 (6 bases). V was trimmed by 1 base and J by 6 bases, leaving 13 bases between them. Germline loops: CDR1 LGHDT, CDR2 YNNKEL (reference sequence). CDR3 length equals 15 residues.

CDR3 sequence: CATMKRGTDTQYF. CDR3 sequence (DNA): TGTGCCACCATGAAGCGGGGCACAGATACGCAGTATTTT. The V and J genes are TRBV24-1 and TRBJ2-3, with D perhaps TRBD2 (6 bases). V was cut by 8 bases and J by 1 base, with 9 bases left in between. Germline V lookup: CDR1 KGHDR, CDR2 SFDVKD. This CDR3 region has 13 residues.

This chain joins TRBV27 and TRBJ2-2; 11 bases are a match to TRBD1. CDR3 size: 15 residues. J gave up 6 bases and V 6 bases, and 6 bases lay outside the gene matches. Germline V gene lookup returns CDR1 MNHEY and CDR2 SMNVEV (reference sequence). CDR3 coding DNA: TGTGCCAGCAGCTATGGGACAGGGGGTGCCGGGGAGCTGTTTTTT. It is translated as CASSYGTGGAGELFF.

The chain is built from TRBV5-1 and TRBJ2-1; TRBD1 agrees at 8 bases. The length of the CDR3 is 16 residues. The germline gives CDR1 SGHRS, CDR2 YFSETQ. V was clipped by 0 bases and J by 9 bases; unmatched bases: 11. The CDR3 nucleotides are TGCGCCAGCAGCTTGGAAACTATGGACAGGGCGGGTGAGCAGTTCTTC. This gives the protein CASSLETMDRAGEQFF. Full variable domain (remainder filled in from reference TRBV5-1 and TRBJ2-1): KAGVTQTPRYLIKTRGQQVTLSCSPISGHRSVSWYQQTPGQGLQFLFEYFSETQRNKGNFPGRFSGRQFSNSRSEMNVSTLELGDSALYLCASSLETMDRAGEQFFGPGTRLTVL.

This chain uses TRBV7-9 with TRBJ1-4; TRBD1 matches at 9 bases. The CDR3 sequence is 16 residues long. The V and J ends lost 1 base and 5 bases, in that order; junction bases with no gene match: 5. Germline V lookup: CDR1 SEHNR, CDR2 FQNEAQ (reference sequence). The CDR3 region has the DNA TGTGCCAGCAGCTTAGATGACGGGACAGGGAATGAAAAACTGTTTTTT. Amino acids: CASSLDDGTGNEKLFF.

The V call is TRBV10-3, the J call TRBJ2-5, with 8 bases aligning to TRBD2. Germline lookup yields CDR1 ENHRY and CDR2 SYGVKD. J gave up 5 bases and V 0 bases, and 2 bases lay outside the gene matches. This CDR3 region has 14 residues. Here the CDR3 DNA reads TGTGCCATCAGTGAGTCGAGCGGGGGCGAGACCCAGTACTTC. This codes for CAISESSGGETQYF.

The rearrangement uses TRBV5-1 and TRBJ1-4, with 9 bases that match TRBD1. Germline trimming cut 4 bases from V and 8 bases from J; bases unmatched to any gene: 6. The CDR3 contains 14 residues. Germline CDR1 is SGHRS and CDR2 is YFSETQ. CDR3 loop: CASSQGQGLEKLFF. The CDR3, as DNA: TGCGCCAGCAGCCAGGGACAGGGTTTGGAAAAACTGTTTTTT.

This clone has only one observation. The CDR3 sequence is CAREDTGEDTQYF. Written as DNA, the CDR3 is TGTGCCAGGGAGGACACAGGGGAAGATACGCAGTATTTT. This chain connects TRBV2 to TRBJ2-3; 7 bases map to TRBD1. The CDR3 contains 13 residues. Germline assignment: CDR1 SNHLY and CDR2 FYNNEI. The trim removed 9 bases at V and 5 bases at J, leaving 8 bases unmatched.

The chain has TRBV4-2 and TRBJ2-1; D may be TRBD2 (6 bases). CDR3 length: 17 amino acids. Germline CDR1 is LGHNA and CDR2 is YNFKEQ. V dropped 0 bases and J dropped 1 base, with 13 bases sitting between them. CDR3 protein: CASSQDPGGVSYNEQFF. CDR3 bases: TGTGCCAGCAGCCAAGATCCCGGCGGGGTGTCCTACAATGAGCAGTTCTTC.

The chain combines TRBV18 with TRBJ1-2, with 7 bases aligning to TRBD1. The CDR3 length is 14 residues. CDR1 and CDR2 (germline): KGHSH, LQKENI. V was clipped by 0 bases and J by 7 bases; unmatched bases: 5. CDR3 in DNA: TGTGCCAGCTCACCACCGACAGGGCTGGGTGGCTACACCTTC. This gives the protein CASSPPTGLGGYTF.

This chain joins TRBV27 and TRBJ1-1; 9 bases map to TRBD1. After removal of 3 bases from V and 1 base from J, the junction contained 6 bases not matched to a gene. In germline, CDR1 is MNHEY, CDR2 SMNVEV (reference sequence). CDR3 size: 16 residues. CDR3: CASSFRGTGPNTEAFF. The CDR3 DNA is TGTGCCAGCAGTTTTAGGGGGACAGGGCCGAACACTGAAGCTTTCTTT.

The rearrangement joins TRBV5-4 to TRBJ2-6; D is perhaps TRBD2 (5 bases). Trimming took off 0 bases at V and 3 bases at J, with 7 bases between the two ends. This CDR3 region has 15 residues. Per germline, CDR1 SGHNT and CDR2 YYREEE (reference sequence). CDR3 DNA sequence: TGTGCCAGCAGCTTGGCGGGGAATGGGGCCAACGTCCTGACTTTC. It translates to CASSLAGNGANVLTF.

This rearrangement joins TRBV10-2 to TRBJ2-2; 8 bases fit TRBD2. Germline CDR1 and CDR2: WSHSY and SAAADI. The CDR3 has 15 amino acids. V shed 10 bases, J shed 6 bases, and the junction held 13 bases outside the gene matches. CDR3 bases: TGCGCCACTACCCACCCGGGACTAGTCTCCGGGGAGCTGTTTTTT. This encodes CATTHPGLVSGELFF.